This T cell receptor (beta chain) stems from a study of blood T cell repertoires in COVID-19. Concerning this clone itself: Different DNA sequences within this sample yield the same CDR3.

Per the authors' pipeline: Reference gene primer amplification in the assay estimated nucleated cell counts. Repertoires were generated with immunoSEQ multiplex PCR, while TCRdb's copy carries only in-frame clones and drops some. Clone size and the V and J calls come from that table; the DNA yielded D and trimming. The sample consists of some 100,000 clones, about nine tenths of them appearing once. The sample comprised peripheral blood. The TCR was taken from a man in his fifties or sixties with acute or convalescent COVID-19.

In DNA form, the CDR3 reads TGTGCCAGTAGTATAATTCGACAGGGGCCAGATACGCAGTATTTT. Translated, it gives CASSIIRQGPDTQYF. The rearrangement joins TRBV19 to TRBJ2-3; TRBD1 matches at 8 bases. Trimming took 2 bases from V and 4 from J; bases not matched to a gene: 5. CDR1 is LNHDA and CDR2 is SQIVND in the germline V gene (reference sequence). CDR3 length equals 15 residues.